Listed here is a single T cell receptor beta chain. J lost 2 bases, V lost 2 bases, and 2 bases had no gene match. The CDR3 loop spans 15 amino acids. Per germline, CDR1 SGHDN and CDR2 FVKESK. Treatment noted: 15 to 20 received Ad26.COV2.S at low or high dose, single or two shots; 5 received placebo; per-sample allocation not given. Vaccine and placebo recipients were sampled on day 63 after the first injection. The data originate from a study of Ad26.COV2.S vaccination and SARS-CoV-2 variants. TCRdb's table, derived via immunoSEQ multiplex PCR, lists solely in-frame clones and lacks some. There are about 480,000 clones in the sample; roughly nine tenths occur only once, and over 10% lies in the top ten.

The chain has TRBV14 and TRBJ1-5, with 8 bases that match TRBD1. The clonotype was recovered from a person aged 18-60 years who received the Ad26.COV2.S COVID-19 vaccine or a placebo. The sample was peripheral blood, taken in a trial of Ad26.COV2.S vaccine versus placebo. CDR3 coding DNA: TGTGCCAGCAGCCAACCGGGACAGGGCAATCAGCCCCAGCATTTT. It specifies CASSQPGQGNQPQHF.